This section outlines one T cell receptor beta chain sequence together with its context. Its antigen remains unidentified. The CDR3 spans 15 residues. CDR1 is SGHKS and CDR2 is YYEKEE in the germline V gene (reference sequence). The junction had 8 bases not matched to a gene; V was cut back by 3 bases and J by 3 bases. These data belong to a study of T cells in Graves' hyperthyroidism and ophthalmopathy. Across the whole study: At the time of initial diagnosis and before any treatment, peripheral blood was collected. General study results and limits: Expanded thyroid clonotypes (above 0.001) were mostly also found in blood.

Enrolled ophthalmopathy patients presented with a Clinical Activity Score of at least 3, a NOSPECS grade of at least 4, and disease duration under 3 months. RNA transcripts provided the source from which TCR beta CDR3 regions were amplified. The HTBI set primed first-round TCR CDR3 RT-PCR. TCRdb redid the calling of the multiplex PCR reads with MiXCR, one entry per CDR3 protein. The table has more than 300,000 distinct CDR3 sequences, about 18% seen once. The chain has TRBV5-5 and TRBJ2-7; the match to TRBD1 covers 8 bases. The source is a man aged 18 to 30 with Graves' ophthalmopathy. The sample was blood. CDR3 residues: CASSSDRGRDYEQYF. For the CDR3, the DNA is TGTGCCAGCAGCTCCGACAGGGGAAGGGACTACGAGCAGTACTTC.